This is a list of T cell receptor beta chains from one sample in a study of blood T cell repertoires in COVID-19. Profiling relied on immunoSEQ multiplex PCR, and the TCRdb table lists in-frame clones only, not all of them. The sample lists about 140,000 clones, 77% occurring once. Sequencing input: peripheral blood. These receptors all stem from a woman aged 45-60 years with active or convalescent COVID-19. The CDR3 runs from the conserved cysteine through the conserved F or W. D genes are given only for firm matches. The size entry is marked missing in some rows and otherwise reads once, few, many or a size class.

V: TRBV6-5
D: -
size: few
J: TRBJ1-1
DNA: TGTGCCAGCAGAGTCCAGGGTTTGTCGACGACTTTCTTT
CDR3: CASRVQGLSTTFF

V: TRBV3-1/TRBV3-2
D: TRBD1
size: -
J: TRBJ2-3
DNA: TGTGCCAGCAGCCAAGTAGGACAGGGGGCAAGCCATACGCAGTATTTT
CDR3: CASSQVGQGASHTQYF

V: TRBV25-1
D: TRBD2
size: -
J: TRBJ2-3
DNA: TGTGCCAGCAGTGGCCTTTGGACTAGCGGGGGCACAGATACGCAGTATTTT
CDR3: CASSGLWTSGGTDTQYF

V: TRBV24-1
D: -
size: -
J: TRBJ2-5
DNA: TGTGCCACCAGTGAGATACAGGGAACTAAGACCCAGTACTTC
CDR3: CATSEIQGTKTQYF

V: TRBV4-3
D: TRBD2
size: -
J: TRBJ2-5
DNA: TGCGCCAGCAGCCAAGACGGGGGGGACGGGACCCAGTACTTC
CDR3: CASSQDGGDGTQYF

V: TRBV7-8
D: -
size: -
J: TRBJ2-2
DNA: TGTGCCAGCAGCTTATTGGCAGGGGGGTCGACCGGGGAGCTGTTTTTT
CDR3: CASSLLAGGSTGELFF

V: TRBV28
D: TRBD1
size: once
J: TRBJ2-2
DNA: TGTGCCAGCAGTCCCCGGGACAGGGTTACCGGGGAGCTGTTTTTT
CDR3: CASSPRDRVTGELFF

V: TRBV7-2
D: -
size: many
J: TRBJ1-5
DNA: TGTGCCAGCAGCACTAGAGGGGGTCAGGGAAACAATCAGCCCCAGCATTTT
CDR3: CASSTRGGQGNNQPQHF

V: TRBV3-1/TRBV3-2
D: TRBD1
size: -
J: TRBJ2-5
DNA: TGTGCCAGCAGCCAGATACCGACAGGGGGCGGGATTGAGACCCAGTACTTC
CDR3: CASSQIPTGGGIETQYF

V: TRBV21-1
D: -
size: -
J: TRBJ2-3
DNA: TGTGCCAGCAGCAAAGGTATGAGACAGGGCCCGTGGGATACGCAGTATTTT
CDR3: CASSKGMRQGPWDTQYF

V: TRBV5-5
D: -
size: -
J: TRBJ1-1
DNA: TGTGCCAGCAGCTTGTCGGGGCGGGGCACTGAAGCTTTCTTT
CDR3: CASSLSGRGTEAFF

V: TRBV7-9
D: TRBD1
size: once
J: TRBJ1-3
DNA: TGTGCCAGCAGCGATACAGGGGACGGAAACACCATATATTTT
CDR3: CASSDTGDGNTIYF

V: TRBV7-2
D: -
size: few
J: TRBJ2-4
DNA: TGTGCCAGCAGCTTAGTTGGGCTTCTGTACTTC
CDR3: CASSLVGLLYF

V: TRBV5-4
D: TRBD2
size: few
J: TRBJ2-3
DNA: TGTGCCAGCAGCTCCCCGACTAGCGGGAGTCTAAATACGCAGTATTTT
CDR3: CASSSPTSGSLNTQYF

V: TRBV3-1/TRBV3-2
D: -
size: -
J: TRBJ1-1
DNA: TGTGCCAGCAGCCCTGGCGCTAGGCGAGACACTGAAGCTTTCTTT
CDR3: CASSPGARRDTEAFF

V: TRBV18
D: TRBD1
size: -
J: TRBJ1-1
DNA: TGTGCCAGCTCACCAGGGAGTGACAGGGGGCGATTAGCTTTCTTT
CDR3: CASSPGSDRGRLAFF

V: TRBV6-2/TRBV6-3
D: -
size: -
J: TRBJ1-2
DNA: TGTGCCAGCAGTTATTGGAGGGGCCACGGGAGCTACACCTTC
CDR3: CASSYWRGHGSYTF

V: TRBV28
D: -
size: -
J: TRBJ2-7
DNA: TGTGCCAGCAGTTTGGGAAGATTAGCGGACTCCTACGAGCAGTACTTC
CDR3: CASSLGRLADSYEQYF

V: TRBV7-9
D: -
size: -
J: TRBJ1-2
DNA: TGTGCCAGCAGCGGAGTAGGGGAATCCTATGGCTACACCTTC
CDR3: CASSGVGESYGYTF

V: TRBV30
D: TRBD1
size: once
J: TRBJ2-2
DNA: TGTGCCTGGAGGGGACAGCCTGCGAACACCGGGGAGCTGTTTTTT
CDR3: CAWRGQPANTGELFF

V: TRBV5-1
D: -
size: -
J: TRBJ2-3
DNA: TGCGCCAGCAGCTTTCAGGGAGATACGCAGTATTTT
CDR3: CASSFQGDTQYF

V: TRBV6-5
D: -
size: -
J: TRBJ2-7
DNA: TGTGCCAGCAGTTACGCCGGACAGTGGAGCTCCTACGAGCAGTACTTC
CDR3: CASSYAGQWSSYEQYF

V: TRBV6-5
D: TRBD1
size: -
J: TRBJ2-7
DNA: TGTGCCACCTCAACGACAGGGGACTACGAGCAGTACTTC
CDR3: CATSTTGDYEQYF

V: TRBV7-9
D: TRBD1
size: once
J: TRBJ2-7
DNA: TGTGCCAGCAGCTTAGAAGGTTATGGAGGACAGGGATACGAGCAGTACTTC
CDR3: CASSLEGYGGQGYEQYF

V: TRBV2
D: TRBD1
size: -
J: TRBJ1-1
DNA: TGTGCCAGCAACCCAGACAGGGCTGGGAACACTGAAGCTTTCTTT
CDR3: CASNPDRAGNTEAFF

V: TRBV5-1
D: TRBD2
size: once
J: TRBJ2-1
DNA: TGCGCCAGCAGCTTGGAAGGTCTAGCGGGCTACAATGAGCAGTTCTTC
CDR3: CASSLEGLAGYNEQFF

V: TRBV4-3
D: -
size: -
J: TRBJ2-7
DNA: TGCGCCAGCAGCCAATCGGATCTGGCGGGGGAGCAGTACTTC
CDR3: CASSQSDLAGEQYF

V: TRBV29-1
D: -
size: -
J: TRBJ2-7
DNA: TGCAGCGCCTGGAGGTCGGAAACCTACGAGCAGTACTTC
CDR3: CSAWRSETYEQYF

V: TRBV7-2
D: TRBD2
size: -
J: TRBJ2-4
DNA: TGTGCCAGCAGCCAAAGACTAGCGGGGAATAAAAACATTCAGTACTTC
CDR3: CASSQRLAGNKNIQYF

V: TRBV5-5
D: TRBD1
size: -
J: TRBJ1-5
DNA: TGTGCCAGCAGCTTGGAGGGACAGGGGCATCAGCCCCAGCATTTT
CDR3: CASSLEGQGHQPQHF

V: TRBV3-1/TRBV3-2
D: TRBD1
size: -
J: TRBJ1-2
DNA: TGTGCCAGCAGCCCCGGACAGGGTCACGGTGGCTACACCTTC
CDR3: CASSPGQGHGGYTF

V: TRBV28
D: -
size: -
J: TRBJ1-4
DNA: TGTGCCAGCAGTGCCCGGGGGAGTAATGAAAAACTGTTTTTT
CDR3: CASSARGSNEKLFF

V: TRBV2
D: TRBD1
size: few
J: TRBJ1-1
DNA: TGTGCCAGCAGTTACGGACAGGGAGGGATGAACACTGAAGCTTTCTTT
CDR3: CASSYGQGGMNTEAFF

V: TRBV28
D: -
size: -
J: TRBJ2-1
DNA: TGTGCCAGCAGGGAGACCGTCCCCAATGAGCAGTTCTTC
CDR3: CASRETVPNEQFF

V: TRBV6-1
D: -
size: -
J: TRBJ2-7
DNA: TGTGCCAGCAGTGAATATCCGGGAGATGGCTCCTACGAGCAGTACTTC
CDR3: CASSEYPGDGSYEQYF

V: TRBV7-2
D: -
size: -
J: TRBJ2-7
DNA: TGTGCCAGCAGCTTAGGGGGAGCAAGCGACGAGCAGTACTTC
CDR3: CASSLGGASDEQYF

V: TRBV21-1
D: -
size: -
J: TRBJ1-1
DNA: TGTGCCAGCAGCCCCCGGACAGGGGGGAACACTGAAGCTTTCTTT
CDR3: CASSPRTGGNTEAFF

V: TRBV12-3/TRBV12-4
D: -
size: -
J: TRBJ2-7
DNA: TGTGCCAGCAGAAATGACATCGCCTACGAGCAGTACTTC
CDR3: CASRNDIAYEQYF

V: TRBV7-2
D: TRBD2
size: -
J: TRBJ2-2
DNA: TGTGCCAGCAGCTTAATCGCGGGGGGGGCCCCCACCGGGGAGCTGTTTTTT
CDR3: CASSLIAGGAPTGELFF

V: TRBV2
D: TRBD1
size: few
J: TRBJ1-1
DNA: TGTGCCAGCAGGTCCTCCAGGGGGCGAGACGGTGAAGCTTTCTTT
CDR3: CASRSSRGRDGEAFF

V: TRBV5-1
D: -
size: -
J: TRBJ1-6
DNA: TGCGCCAGCAGCTTGGACAGGTTAAATTCACCCCTCCACTTT
CDR3: CASSLDRLNSPLHF

V: TRBV7-2
D: TRBD2
size: -
J: TRBJ2-5
DNA: TGTGCCAGCAGCTTAGCTGGTAGCGGGGAGCAAGAGACCCAGTACTTC
CDR3: CASSLAGSGEQETQYF

V: TRBV7-6
D: TRBD2
size: -
J: TRBJ2-5
DNA: TGTGCCAGCAGCGCCGGGACTAGCGGAGAGACCCAGTACTTC
CDR3: CASSAGTSGETQYF

V: TRBV30
D: -
size: -
J: TRBJ2-2
DNA: TGTGCCTGGAGGAAGGGGTTCGAAGCTCGGACCGGGGAGCTGTTTTTT
CDR3: CAWRKGFEARTGELFF

V: TRBV28
D: TRBD1
size: -
J: TRBJ2-7
DNA: TGTGCCAGCAGTTTCCCCGGGACAGCCTTATCCTACGAGCAGTACTTC
CDR3: CASSFPGTALSYEQYF

V: TRBV28
D: TRBD1
size: -
J: TRBJ1-4
DNA: TGTGCCAGCAGTTTGGACAGGAATGAAAAACTGTTTTTT
CDR3: CASSLDRNEKLFF

V: TRBV4-3
D: TRBD1
size: few
J: TRBJ2-3
DNA: TGCGCCAGCAGCCAAGATCCCCCAGGACAGGCTAGCACAGATACGCAGTATTTT
CDR3: CASSQDPPGQASTDTQYF

V: TRBV12-3/TRBV12-4
D: -
size: -
J: TRBJ2-1
DNA: TGTGCCAGCCAGGACAGACCCTACAATGAGCAGTTCTTC
CDR3: CASQDRPYNEQFF

V: TRBV7-9
D: TRBD2
size: -
J: TRBJ2-1
DNA: TGTGCCAGCAATCGAGGGCTAGCGGGAGGATACAATGAGCAGTTCTTC
CDR3: CASNRGLAGGYNEQFF

V: TRBV7-9
D: -
size: -
J: TRBJ1-5
DNA: TGTGCCAGCAGTCCCCTGGACACGCTTCAGCCCCAGCATTTT
CDR3: CASSPLDTLQPQHF

V: TRBV5-1
D: TRBD1
size: -
J: TRBJ1-5
DNA: TGCGCCAGCAGCTTGGACGGGACAGGGTCTCATCAGCCCCAGCATTTT
CDR3: CASSLDGTGSHQPQHF

V: TRBV19
D: -
size: -
J: TRBJ1-3
DNA: TGTGCCAGTAGTCCCAGGGCCAGAACCTCTGGAAACACCATATATTTT
CDR3: CASSPRARTSGNTIYF

V: TRBV10-3
D: -
size: -
J: TRBJ2-1
DNA: TGTGCCATCAGGCCCTCCGTCGGGGATGAGCAGTTCTTC
CDR3: CAIRPSVGDEQFF

V: TRBV4-3
D: TRBD2
size: once
J: TRBJ2-3
DNA: TGCGCCAGCAGCCAAGACAGCGGGGGGGCCCCAGATACGCAGTATTTT
CDR3: CASSQDSGGAPDTQYF

V: TRBV7-2
D: TRBD1
size: -
J: TRBJ2-2
DNA: TGTGCCAGCAGCTTAGTCGAGGGACAGGGTCGGGAGCTGTTTTTT
CDR3: CASSLVEGQGRELFF